The 25 T cell receptor beta chains below all came from one sample that was sequenced in a study of OX40 agonist ivuxolimab in advanced cancers. Profiling relied on immunoSEQ multiplex PCR, and the TCRdb table lists in-frame clones only, not all of them. The sample contains 100,000 or so clones, around 94% of which appear only once. Sequencing used CD4+ or CD8+ T cells sorted from blood, obtained in a trial of the OX40 agonist ivuxolimab. The origin of the receptors is an adult with an advanced solid tumor such as melanoma, head and neck, liver or kidney cancer.

The chain carries TRBV5-1 and TRBJ2-7, with TRBD1 matching 7 bases. The CDR3 totals 15 residues. Germline assignment: CDR1 SGHRS and CDR2 YFSETQ. V trimming: 0 bases; J trimming: 2 bases; junction bases outside the gene matches: 5. Written as DNA, the CDR3 is TGCGCCAGCAGCTTGGGACAGGGATATGCCTACGAGCAGTACTTC. Amino acid sequence: CASSLGQGYAYEQYF.

The chain carries TRBV7-3 and TRBJ2-7; no definite D call. The length of the CDR3 is 15 residues. Germline lookup yields CDR1 SGHTA and CDR2 FQGTGA. The germline V and J ends were trimmed by 4 bases and 0 bases, with 13 bases remaining between them. CDR3 sequence reads: CASSSETGPSYEQYF. The CDR3 coding sequence is TGTGCCAGCAGCTCAGAGACCGGGCCCTCCTACGAGCAGTACTTC.

This clone was counted once. This rearrangement joins TRBV7-8 to TRBJ1-2; TRBD1 might be the D (5 bases). Germline V gives CDR1 SGHVS, CDR2 FQNEAQ. This CDR3 comprises 15 residues. The V and J ends lost 5 bases and 4 bases respectively, with 17 bases between them. DNA of the CDR3: TGTGCCAGCAGCCACGAAGGGACTCCCCCCTATGGCTACACCTTC. Translating gives CASSHEGTPPYGYTF.

CDR3 in amino acids: CASSLTVAVETQYF. DNA of the CDR3: TGTGCCAGCAGTTTAACCGTCGCGGTAGAGACCCAGTACTTC. The V gene is TRBV6-6, the J gene TRBJ2-5, with D unresolved. The V end was cut by 4 bases, the J end by 4 bases, with 13 bases between. Per the germline V gene, CDR1 is MNHNY and CDR2 is SVGAGI (reference sequence). CDR3 length: 14 residues.

This clone was seen a single time. The chain carries TRBV18 and TRBJ2-7; TRBD1 aligns across 11 bases. The length of the CDR3 is 14 residues. After removal of 3 bases from V and 6 bases from J, the junction contained 4 bases not matched to a gene. Germline V gene sequence: CDR1 KGHSH, CDR2 LQKENI. The CDR3 here is CASSPGQGAGEQYF. The CDR3 region has the DNA TGTGCCAGCTCACCTGGACAGGGGGCCGGCGAGCAGTACTTC.

The chain uses TRBV9 and TRBJ2-4, with D perhaps matching TRBD1 (5 bases). Trimming left V 0 bases short and J 0 bases short, with 7 bases between. The CDR3 spans 15 residues. CDR1 is SGDLS, CDR2 YYNGEE, per germline. CDR3 bases: TGTGCCAGCAGCGTAGATGGGGCAGCCAAAAACATTCAGTACTTC. Protein: CASSVDGAAKNIQYF.

J is TRBJ2-3 and V is TRBV5-1, with TRBD2 matching over 11 bases. The CDR3 covers 15 residues. V dropped 4 bases and J dropped 3; count of bases not matched to a gene: 4. Germline-derived CDR1 and CDR2 are SGHRS and YFSETQ. CDR3 DNA sequence: TGCGCCAGCAGCCCCGGACTAGCGGGTACAGATACGCAGTATTTT. This gives the protein CASSPGLAGTDTQYF.

The V call is TRBV4-3, the J call TRBJ2-7; 8 positions agree with TRBD1. Trimming cost V 0 bases and J 5 bases; bases outside gene matches: 6. The germline CDR1 and CDR2 sequences are LGHNA and YSLEER. The CDR3 is 15 amino acids. The CDR3 spells CASSQDLDRVNEQYF. In nucleotides, the CDR3 is TGCGCCAGCAGCCAAGACCTGGACAGGGTTAACGAGCAGTACTTC.

This chain uses TRBV5-1 with TRBJ2-7; D is perhaps TRBD1 (6 bases). Germline CDR1 is SGHRS and CDR2 is YFSETQ. With 4 bases removed from V and 4 bases from J, the gap between germline ends came to 15 bases. This CDR3 has 14 amino acids. The CDR3 loop is CASSRGWGQYEQYF. The CDR3 region has the DNA TGCGCCAGCAGCCGAGGGTGGGGGCAATACGAGCAGTACTTC.

In DNA, the CDR3 is TGTGCCAGCAGCGATCCTCCGATAGCGGAGGCTTTCACAGATACGCAGTATTTT. Residues: CASSDPPIAEAFTDTQYF. The chain links TRBV9 to TRBJ2-3; possible D gene TRBD2, 6 bases. Trimming pared 3 bases from V and 2 bases from J, leaving 22 bases between. The CDR3 runs 18 residues. Germline CDR1 and CDR2: SGDLS and YYNGEE.

The gene calls are TRBV18 and TRBJ1-1, with TRBD1 identical over 9 bases. V lost 3 bases and J lost 7; bases outside the gene matches: 6. The CDR3 spans 14 residues. CDR1 and CDR2 from the germline V gene are KGHSH and LQKENI. The CDR3 protein is CASSPRDRVGEAFF. The CDR3 nucleotides read TGTGCCAGCTCACCTCGGGACAGGGTTGGTGAAGCTTTCTTT.

The rearrangement links TRBV7-9 to TRBJ1-1; TRBD1 aligns across 7 bases. CDR1 and CDR2 (germline): SEHNR, FQNEAQ (reference sequence). The length of the CDR3 is 15 residues. Trimming at V came to 0 bases and at J to 5 bases, leaving 6 bases not matched to a gene. CDR3 in amino acids: CASSLAAGGRTEAFF. The CDR3 nucleotides are TGTGCCAGCAGCTTAGCGGCAGGGGGTCGGACTGAAGCTTTCTTT.

The chain recombines TRBV6-6 with TRBJ2-3, with D maybe TRBD2 (6 bases). V lost 4 bases to trimming and J lost 4 bases, with 15 bases between them. The CDR3 consists of 15 residues. Germline-derived CDR1 and CDR2 are MNHNY and SVGAGI (reference sequence). CDR3 region: CASSSAGRGADTQYF. The CDR3 DNA sequence: TGTGCCAGCAGTTCTGCGGGGAGAGGCGCAGATACGCAGTATTTT.

The gene calls are TRBV30 and TRBJ1-5; no reliable D call. This CDR3 spans 13 amino acids. Germline-derived CDR1 and CDR2 are GTSNPN and SVGIG (reference sequence). V was trimmed by 5 bases and J by 4 bases, leaving 12 bases between them. The DNA of the CDR3 is TGTGCCTGGGCTGACGCGGGGAATCAGCCCCAGCATTTT. This gives the protein CAWADAGNQPQHF.

The chain is built from TRBV7-2 and TRBJ1-1, with 11 nucleotides matching TRBD1. V gave up 4 bases and J gave up 4 bases; unmatched junction bases: 11. Germline V gives CDR1 SGHTA, CDR2 FQGNSA. The CDR3 contains 17 residues. The CDR3 coding sequence is TGTGCCAGCAGCTGGGGGACAGGGGGAATTCTCGGCACTGAAGCTTTCTTT. It translates to CASSWGTGGILGTEAFF.

The rearrangement links TRBV12-5 to TRBJ1-2; 7 positions agree with TRBD1. J lost 4 bases, V lost 6 bases, and 32 bases had no gene match. The CDR3 covers 22 residues. The germline gives CDR1 LGHNT, CDR2 FRNRAP. CDR3 in DNA: TGTGCTAGTGGCCCAGGACAGGCTCAAGGAGACTCGAGAATCCCTAACCGCTATGGCTACACCTTC. Amino acid sequence: CASGPGQAQGDSRIPNRYGYTF.

V is TRBV2 and J is TRBJ1-1; 8 bases match TRBD1. Germline V gives CDR1 SNHLY, CDR2 FYNNEI. V dropped 10 bases and J dropped 0; count of bases not matched to a gene: 4. CDR3 size: 13 residues. The CDR3 nucleotides are TGTGCCACCGCAGGGGGCCTGAACACTGAAGCTTTCTTT. Translation gives CATAGGLNTEAFF.

The chain recombines TRBV7-2 with TRBJ1-6, with 9 bases that match TRBD1. The V and J ends lost 5 bases and 11 bases, in that order; junction bases with no gene match: 7. This CDR3 region has 14 residues. Germline-derived CDR1 and CDR2 are SGHTA and FQGNSA. CDR3 loop: CASSRDREITPLHF. The CDR3, as DNA: TGTGCCAGCAGCCGGGACAGGGAAATAACACCCCTCCACTTT.

This rearrangement joins TRBV28 to TRBJ1-1; TRBD1 aligns across 7 bases. Per the germline V gene, CDR1 is MDHEN and CDR2 is SYDVKM. The trim removed 6 bases at V and 10 bases at J, leaving 11 bases unmatched. This CDR3 region has 13 residues. The CDR3 here is CASSRGDSSRAFF. For the CDR3, the DNA is TGTGCCAGCAGCAGAGGGGACAGTTCGCGAGCTTTCTTT.

The rearrangement links TRBV6-6 to TRBJ2-3, with D maybe TRBD1 (5 bases). Per germline, CDR1 MNHNY and CDR2 SVGAGI (reference sequence). The CDR3 spans 14 residues. V gave up 2 bases and J gave up 4 bases, with 10 bases separating them. The CDR3 reads CASSYGARADTQYF. The CDR3 DNA sequence: TGTGCCAGCAGTTACGGGGCTAGAGCAGATACGCAGTATTTT.

The CDR3 loop reads CASSLSTGEKLFF. Here the CDR3 DNA reads TGTGCCAGCAGCTTATCCACAGGGGAAAAACTGTTTTTT. The chain couples TRBV7-9 to TRBJ1-4; a weak D match, TRBD1 (6 bases). V was pared by 2 bases and J by 8 bases, with 9 bases between. Germline loops: CDR1 SEHNR, CDR2 FQNEAQ (reference sequence). The CDR3 has 13 amino acids.

The chain couples TRBV6-6 to TRBJ2-7; TRBD2 agrees at 10 bases. Germline-derived CDR1 and CDR2 are MNHNY and SVGAGI (reference sequence). The CDR3 has 15 amino acids. With V trimmed by 2 bases and J by 3 bases, 4 bases remained unmatched. The CDR3 nucleotides are TGTGCCAGCAGTTACGGACTAGCGGTCGACTACGAGCAGTACTTC. Translated: CASSYGLAVDYEQYF.

As DNA, the CDR3 is TGCGCCAGCAGCCAATGGGCGGGAGGGCCGGAGGGCCCCCCCCATGAGCAGTTCTTC. Translating gives CASSQWAGGPEGPPHEQFF. This sequence joins TRBV4-3 and TRBJ2-1, with 9 bases aligning to TRBD2. Looked up from germline, CDR1 is LGHNA and CDR2 is YSLEER. This CDR3 has 19 residues. The V and J ends lost 2 bases and 8 bases, in that order; junction bases with no gene match: 19.

The gene calls are TRBV6-1 and TRBJ1-6; the D gene is possibly TRBD1 (5 bases). This CDR3 is built from 16 residues. V was trimmed by 4 bases and J by 8 bases, leaving 18 bases between them. CDR1 and CDR2 from the germline V gene are MNHNS and SASEGT. The CDR3 protein is CASSVRRGSNDSPLHF. CDR3 sequence (DNA): TGTGCCAGCAGTGTCCGAAGGGGCTCTAATGATTCACCCCTCCACTTT.

Comments on this clone: At one end, the junction sequence differs from germline, possibly due to a read error. The chain links TRBV11-2 to TRBJ2-7, with D uncertain. Germline values: CDR1 SGHAT, CDR2 FQNNGV. CDR3 length: 11 residues. In nucleotides, the CDR3 is TGTGCCAGCAGCTTTCGGGCTGGAATGGACTTC. Its protein product is CASSFRAGMDF.